One sample yielded the 26 T cell receptor beta chains listed below, sequenced in a study of neurological immune-mediated disorders. MiXCR, run by TCRdb on the 5' RACE reads, gives a single entry per CDR3 protein. The sample consists of roughly 60,000 distinct CDR3 sequences, 4% to 6% of them appearing once. The sequenced sample consisted of PBMCs. Receptors were obtained from a woman in her forties or fifties with multiple sclerosis.

Comment on this clonotype: This may come from a read error, since a much larger clone is one base off. The V call is TRBV10-2, the J call TRBJ1-5; unclear D gene. There are 13 residues in the CDR3. Germline V gives CDR1 WSHSY, CDR2 SAAADI. CDR3: CASSNSGYQPQNF. In nucleotides, the CDR3 is TGCGCCAGCAGTAATTCGGGCTATCAGCCCCAGAATTTT.

This clonotype was seen many times. The genes are TRBV7-9 and TRBJ2-1; 10 nucleotides line up with TRBD1. V dropped 5 bases and J dropped 7; count of bases not matched to a gene: 5. In germline, CDR1 is SEHNR, CDR2 FQNEAQ (reference sequence). The CDR3 sequence is 14 residues long. The CDR3 bases are TGTGCCAGCAGCCTCGGGACAGGGGCGAATGAGCAGTTCTTC. This encodes CASSLGTGANEQFF.

There are a few counts of this clonotype. V is TRBV7-2 and J is TRBJ2-3; D gene uncertain. The CDR3 loop spans 14 amino acids. The germline V and J ends were trimmed by 2 bases and 2 bases, with 8 bases remaining between them. Looked up from germline, CDR1 is SGHTA and CDR2 is FQGNSA. In nucleotides, the CDR3 is TGTGCCAGCAGCTTACCCCAGGTCACAGATACGCAGTATTTT. Amino acid sequence: CASSLPQVTDTQYF.

This clonotype was counted at least ten times. The chain carries TRBV5-1 and TRBJ1-6; D possibly corresponds to TRBD1 (6 bases). The CDR3 consists of 14 residues. Trimming removed 1 base from V and 10 bases from J, with 12 bases in between. CDR1 and CDR2 from the germline V gene are SGHRS and YFSETQ. The CDR3 coding sequence is TGCGCCAGCAGCTTGCCGGCAGGGGAGTCACCCCTCCACTTT. It yields the protein CASSLPAGESPLHF.

This clonotype was recorded many times. This chain links TRBV15 with TRBJ1-1; perhaps TRBD1 as D (5 bases). Germline V lookup: CDR1 LNHNV, CDR2 YYDKDF (reference sequence). The CDR3 length is 13 residues. Trimming took 5 bases from V and 5 from J, leaving 12 bases between them. CDR3 residues: CATSGRGGTEAFF. The CDR3 region has the DNA TGTGCCACCAGCGGACGGGGCGGGACTGAAGCTTTCTTT.

There are many counts of this clonotype. For the CDR3, the DNA is TGTGCCAGCAGCCCCGGACTGAACCAAGAGACCCAGTACTTC. Translation gives CASSPGLNQETQYF. The rearrangement joins TRBV3-1 to TRBJ2-5, with D possibly TRBD2 on 5 matching bases. Germline-derived CDR1 and CDR2 are LGHDT and YNNKEL (reference sequence). This CDR3 is built from 14 residues. Between the trimmed V and J ends, which lost 4 bases and 0 bases, there was a span of 9 bases.

This clonotype came up many times. The V call is TRBV10-3, the J call TRBJ2-7; TRBD2 matches at 10 bases. The CDR3 has 15 residues. The J segment lost 0 bases and the V segment lost 6 bases, leaving 5 bases of the junction unmatched. Germline V gene sequence: CDR1 ENHRY, CDR2 SYGVKD. The CDR3 nucleotides read TGTGCCATCAGAGATAGCGGGGGGAGCTCCTACGAGCAGTACTTC. The encoded protein is CAIRDSGGSSYEQYF.

This clonotype has ten or more counts. Here the CDR3 DNA reads TGTGCCACCAGCATGCGACGCATGTACAATGAGCAGTTCTTC. It codes for CATSMRRMYNEQFF. The V call is TRBV15, the J call TRBJ2-1; D gene ambiguous. Deletions cut 4 bases from V and 4 bases from J, with 11 bases between. CDR3 length: 14 amino acids. Germline-derived CDR1 and CDR2 are LNHNV and YYDKDF (reference sequence).

This clonotype occurred many times. Germline is not matched at one junction end, which may reflect a read error. The chain uses TRBV2 and TRBJ1-1; D may be TRBD1 (5 bases). Germline V gives CDR1 SNHLY, CDR2 FYNNEI. The CDR3 is made up of 11 amino acids. The CDR3 DNA is TGTGCCAGCGTCAGCGGGACCCTGAGTCAGTTT. Translating gives CASVSGTLSQF.

At least ten counts were recorded for this clonotype. The chain is built from TRBV20-1 and TRBJ2-5; a weak D match, TRBD2 (6 bases). The CDR3 contains 14 residues. The germline V gene encodes CDR1 DFQATT and CDR2 SNEGSKA (reference sequence). V lost 0 bases to trimming and J lost 7 bases, with 15 bases between them. The CDR3 loop is CSARESSVVRTQYF. As DNA, the CDR3 is TGCAGTGCTAGAGAGTCTAGCGTTGTGAGGACCCAGTACTTC.

As regards this clonotype: A junction boundary mismatches the germline segment, possibly from a read error. V usage is TRBV6-2 or TRBV6-3 and J usage is TRBJ1-6; 11 bases agree with TRBD1. Germline loops: CDR1 MNHEY, CDR2 SVGEGT. This CDR3 contains 15 residues. CDR3 amino acids: CASSASGQGDSPLNF. CDR3 nucleotides: TGTGCCAGCAGTGCCTCGGGACAGGGGGATTCACCCCTCAACTTT.

Points on this clonotype: One end of the junction does not line up with germline, which may come from a read error. This sequence joins TRBV20-1 and TRBJ2-7; 8 bases map to TRBD1. This CDR3 comprises 12 residues. Germline CDR1 reads DFQATT; CDR2 reads SNEGSKA (reference sequence). CDR3 sequence: CSARTGQYDQYF. The CDR3 coding sequence is TGCAGTGCCCGGACAGGGCAATACGATCAGTACTTC.

This clonotype has a count of ten or more. J is TRBJ2-2 and V is TRBV4-3, with D unclear. Looked up from germline, CDR1 is LGHNA and CDR2 is YSLEER. There are 15 residues in the CDR3. V lost 4 bases and J lost 2, with 11 bases in between. The CDR3 DNA is TGCGCCAGCAGCCTGAGGCTAGATAACACCGGGGAGCTGTTTTTT. Encoded protein: CASSLRLDNTGELFF.

In its sample, this clonotype was seen many times. The CDR3 loop is CASSYSRVGLPGGHTDTQYF. CDR3 bases: TGTGCCAGCAGTTACTCCCGGGTTGGCCTGCCGGGGGGGCACACAGATACGCAGTATTTT. This chain connects TRBV6-2 or TRBV6-3 to TRBJ2-3, with TRBD2 matching 8 bases. Germline-derived CDR1 and CDR2 are MNHEY and SVGEGT. Trimming removed 0 bases from V and 2 bases from J; junction bases left unmatched: 16. The length of the CDR3 is 20 residues.

This clonotype was seen at least ten times. The chain links TRBV7-9 to TRBJ2-3; D may be TRBD2 (5 bases). Germline V gene data show CDR1 as SEHNR and CDR2 as FQNEAQ (reference sequence). The CDR3 is 12 amino acids. V was trimmed by 5 bases and J by 6 bases, leaving 9 bases between them. CDR3 DNA sequence: TGTGCCAGCAGCGCGGACTTTGATACGCAGTATTTT. This codes for CASSADFDTQYF.

This clonotype appeared many times. V is TRBV7-2 and J is TRBJ2-7; 9 bases line up with TRBD1. The CDR3 extends over 14 amino acids. Germline V gene lookup returns CDR1 SGHTA and CDR2 FQGNSA. The junction had 10 bases not matched to a gene; V was cut back by 8 bases and J by 5 bases. The CDR3 loop is CASCWGTGRNEQYF. The CDR3 DNA sequence: TGTGCCAGCTGCTGGGGGACAGGGAGGAACGAGCAGTACTTC.

This clonotype was recorded at least ten times. The V and J genes are TRBV28 and TRBJ1-6; no firm D call. Germline V gene lookup returns CDR1 MDHEN and CDR2 SYDVKM. This CDR3 comprises 13 residues. Trimming took off 1 base at V and 7 bases at J, with 5 bases between the two ends. CDR3 residues: CASSLYVNSPLHF. The CDR3 DNA follows: TGTGCCAGCAGTTTATACGTGAATTCACCCCTCCACTTT.

The sample holds many counts of this clonotype. V and J are TRBV28 and TRBJ1-1; D ambiguous. Germline V gene data show CDR1 as MDHEN and CDR2 as SYDVKM. The length of the CDR3 is 13 residues. V gave up 3 bases and J gave up 1 base, with 6 bases separating them. The CDR3 DNA follows: TGTGCCAGCAGTTTCGTTTCGAACACTGAAGCTTTCTTT. It codes for CASSFVSNTEAFF.

This clonotype was seen repeatedly, ten times or more. The chain has TRBV5-6 and TRBJ2-7; unclear D gene. The CDR3 covers 10 residues. The V gene's germline CDR1 is SGHDT and CDR2 YYEEEE. Trimming cost V 4 bases and J 5 bases, with 4 bases left between them. For the CDR3, the DNA is TGTGCCAGCAGCCGCCACGAGCAGTACGTC. Translating gives CASSRHEQYV.

This clonotype appeared many times. The gene calls are TRBV5-6 and TRBJ2-7, with 7 bases aligning to TRBD2. V trimming: 4 bases; J trimming: 3 bases; junction bases outside the gene matches: 10. CDR3 size: 15 residues. Germline-derived CDR1 and CDR2 are SGHDT and YYEEEE. The DNA of the CDR3 is TGTGCCAGCAGCCGATTTTCCGGGGGGTTCTACGAGCAGTACTTC. Its translation is CASSRFSGGFYEQYF.

This clonotype was observed at least ten times. The rearrangement uses TRBV5-5 and TRBJ1-5; D not resolved. The CDR3 has 16 amino acids. The V gene lost 2 bases and the J gene lost 1 base, with 13 bases spanning the gap. Germline assignment: CDR1 SGHKS and CDR2 YYEKEE (reference sequence). The CDR3 loop is CASSFSGMSSNQPQHF. The CDR3 DNA reads TGTGCCAGCAGCTTCTCCGGTATGTCGAGCAATCAGCCCCAGCATTTT. Supplemented by reference TRBV5-5 and TRBJ1-5, the full variable domain reads DAGVTQSPTHLIKTRGQQVTLRCSPISGHKSVSWYQQVLGQGPQFIFQYYEKEERGRGNFPDRFSARQFPNYSSELNVNALLLGDSALYLCASSFSGMSSNQPQHFGDGTRLSIL.

This clonotype was counted only a few times. For the CDR3, the DNA is TGTGCCAGCGCCCGGGACAGGGGAACAGATACGCAGTATTTT. Its protein product is CASARDRGTDTQYF. V gene TRBV18 combines with J gene TRBJ2-3, with 10 bases that match TRBD1. The CDR3 covers 14 residues. Germline CDR1 is KGHSH and CDR2 is LQKENI. V gave up 8 bases and J gave up 3 bases; unmatched junction bases: 5.

The rearrangement joins TRBV5-1 to TRBJ2-1; unclear D gene. Germline V CDR1 and CDR2: SGHRS, YFSETQ. The CDR3 has 12 residues. V gave up 5 bases and J gave up 0 bases, with 3 bases separating them. As DNA, the CDR3 is TGCGCCAGCAGGGACTCCTACAATGAGCAGTTCTTC. Its protein product is CASRDSYNEQFF.

Ten or more counts support this clonotype. This chain uses TRBV20-1 with TRBJ2-5; 10 nucleotides agree with TRBD1. The CDR3 is made up of 13 amino acids. Germline CDR1 reads DFQATT; CDR2 reads SNEGSKA (reference sequence). V was clipped by 5 bases and J by 5 bases; unmatched bases: 5. The CDR3 loop reads CSAPDRGPETQYF. In DNA form, the CDR3 reads TGCAGTGCTCCAGACAGGGGGCCGGAGACCCAGTACTTC.

This clonotype was picked up many times. This chain uses TRBV12-3 or TRBV12-4 with TRBJ2-3; 7 nucleotides line up with TRBD2. The CDR3 length is 15 residues. J lost 0 bases, V lost 7 bases, and 7 bases had no gene match. CDR3 nucleotide sequence: TGTGCCAGCACTCCAAGCGGGGTTAGCACAGATACGCAGTATTTT. Its translation is CASTPSGVSTDTQYF.

This clonotype was picked up many times. The chain couples TRBV7-2 to TRBJ2-3, with TRBD2 identical over 7 bases. V lost 7 bases and J lost 2; bases outside the gene matches: 12. This CDR3 contains 16 residues. Germline values: CDR1 SGHTA, CDR2 FQGNSA. CDR3 coding DNA: TGTGCCAGCAACACTAACAAGCGGGGAACCACAGATACGCAGTATTTT. Amino acid sequence: CASNTNKRGTTDTQYF.